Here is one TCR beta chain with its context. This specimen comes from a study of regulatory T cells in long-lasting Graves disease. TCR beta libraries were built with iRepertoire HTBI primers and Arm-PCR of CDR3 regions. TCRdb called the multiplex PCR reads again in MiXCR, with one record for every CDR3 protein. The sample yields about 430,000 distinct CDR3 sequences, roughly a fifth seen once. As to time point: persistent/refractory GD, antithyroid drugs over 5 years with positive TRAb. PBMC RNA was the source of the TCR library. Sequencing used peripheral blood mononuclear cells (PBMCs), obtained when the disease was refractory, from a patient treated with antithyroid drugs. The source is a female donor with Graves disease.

The CDR3 protein is CASTLGSRVTGELFF. CDR3 sequence (DNA): TGTGCCAGCACTCTAGGTTCCCGCGTAACCGGGGAGCTGTTTTTT. The chain links TRBV6-2 or TRBV6-3 to TRBJ2-2, with D unclear. The CDR3 totals 15 residues. Trimming took 7 bases from V and 5 from J, leaving 17 bases between them. Germline lookup yields CDR1 MNHEY and CDR2 SVGEGT.